These 25 T cell receptor beta chains were sequenced from one sample in a study of CD8 T cells in Susac syndrome. With random hexamers, 0.5 to 1 ug RNA was reverse transcribed. MiXCR, run by TCRdb on the immunoSEQ multiplex PCR reads, gives a single entry per CDR3 protein. The table has 200,000 to 300,000 distinct CDR3 sequences, 93% seen once. The sequenced sample consisted of CD4+ T cells from PBMCs. Source of these receptors: a human donor with multiple sclerosis.

This clonotype has just one count. This chain connects TRBV14 to TRBJ2-7; the D is unclear. V was clipped by 1 base and J by 1 base, with 8 bases between them. Germline values: CDR1 SGHDN, CDR2 FVKESK. CDR3 length equals 14 residues. CDR3 in DNA: TGTGCCAGCAGCCAAGTTAACGGATCCTACGAGCAGTACGTC. This encodes CASSQVNGSYEQYV.

This chain joins TRBV5-6 and TRBJ2-7, with TRBD1 identical over 8 bases. This CDR3 comprises 14 residues. V was clipped by 4 bases and J by 1 base; unmatched bases: 4. The V gene's germline CDR1 is SGHDT and CDR2 YYEEEE. CDR3 protein: CASSPDRDSYEQYV. For the CDR3, the DNA is TGTGCCAGCAGCCCGGACAGGGATTCCTACGAGCAGTACGTC.

This clonotype was recorded once. The chain combines TRBV25-1 with TRBJ2-5; D perhaps matches TRBD2 (6 bases). Germline values: CDR1 MGHDK, CDR2 SYGVNS. Trimming took off 5 bases at V and 5 bases at J, with 18 bases between the two ends. The CDR3 runs to 15 residues. DNA for the CDR3: TGTGCCAGCAGTTATCCCTCCGGGGGAGGCGAGACCCAGTACTTC. Translating it yields CASSYPSGGGETQYF. Full variable domain (remainder filled in from reference TRBV25-1 and TRBJ2-5): EADIYQTPRYLVIGTGKKITLECSQTMGHDKMYWYQQDPGMELHLIHYSYGVNSTEKGDLSSESTVSRIRTEHFPLTLESARPSHTSQYLCASSYPSGGGETQYFGPGTRLLVL.

The V call is TRBV6-2 or TRBV6-3, the J call TRBJ2-7, with 7 bases matching TRBD2. The germline V gene has CDR1 MNHEY and CDR2 SVGEGT. The CDR3 runs 17 residues. The V segment lost 6 bases and the J segment 0 bases; nucleotides outside the gene matches: 14. The CDR3 sequence is CASSYLEPSGASYEQYF. Written as DNA, the CDR3 is TGTGCCAGCAGCTACCTCGAACCTAGCGGCGCCTCCTACGAGCAGTACTTC.

The V gene is TRBV29-1, the J gene TRBJ1-1; D gene uncertain. Trimming left V 6 bases short and J 0 bases short, with 11 bases between. This CDR3 has 13 amino acids. Germline CDR1 SQVTM, CDR2 ANQGSEA. The CDR3 bases are TGCAGCGTGCGGGTTTTCATGAACACTGAAGCTTTCTTT. Translation gives CSVRVFMNTEAFF.

The gene calls are TRBV5-6 and TRBJ1-2, with TRBD1 matching 8 bases. The V gene's germline CDR1 is SGHDT and CDR2 YYEEEE. The CDR3 is 14 residues long. Unmatched junction bases numbered 5, after V lost 3 bases and J lost 4 bases. The DNA of the CDR3 is TGTGCCAGCAGCTCCCCCACAGGGGGCTATGGCTACACCTTC. Translated, it gives CASSSPTGGYGYTF.

V is TRBV19 and J is TRBJ2-5; 9 bases are a match to TRBD1. With V trimmed by 5 bases and J by 1 base, 2 bases remained unmatched. CDR1 LNHDA and CDR2 SQIVND come from the germline V gene (reference sequence). There are 14 residues in the CDR3. CDR3 protein: CASSVQGAQETQYF. The CDR3 DNA follows: TGTGCCAGTAGTGTACAGGGGGCCCAAGAGACCCAGTACTTC.

CDR3 nucleotide sequence: TGCGCCAGCAGCCCCCGCGGGGGACCAAACACTGAAGCTTTCTTT. Its protein product is CASSPRGGPNTEAFF. The chain has TRBV5-1 and TRBJ1-1; tentatively, D is TRBD1 (5 bases). The CDR3 contains 15 residues. In germline, CDR1 is SGHRS, CDR2 YFSETQ. The germline V and J ends were trimmed by 4 bases and 2 bases, with 15 bases remaining between them.

The chain recombines TRBV21-1 with TRBJ2-7; TRBD1, the table's D call, was not compared with the DNA. TRBV21-1 counts as a pseudogene. The CDR3 loop spans 15 amino acids. As DNA, the CDR3 is TGTGCCAGCAGCAAAGCGGAGGACAGGACCTACGAGCAGTACGTC. It codes for CASSKAEDRTYEQYV.

The rearrangement uses TRBV4-1 and TRBJ1-3; TRBD1 agrees at 7 bases. With 2 bases clipped from V and 8 bases from J, the junction kept 3 bases outside the gene matches. The CDR3 is made up of 13 amino acids. Germline assignment: CDR1 MGHRA and CDR2 YSYEKL. The CDR3 DNA follows: TGCGCCAGCAGCCAAATAGGGGGCTACACCATATATTTT. Translated: CASSQIGGYTIYF.

The rearrangement links TRBV5-1 to TRBJ1-4; weak D call: TRBD1 (5 bases). Germline-derived CDR1 and CDR2 are SGHRS and YFSETQ. Trimming removed 0 bases at V and 8 bases at J, with 17 bases between. The length of the CDR3 is 16 residues. The CDR3, as DNA: TGCGCCAGCAGCTTGGGAGTGCAGGGCCCTGGGGAAAAACTGTTTTTT. It codes for CASSLGVQGPGEKLFF.

This clonotype was seen only once. The V gene is TRBV20-1, the J gene TRBJ2-3, with unresolved D. Germline lookup yields CDR1 DFQATT and CDR2 SNEGSKA (reference sequence). V was shortened by 2 bases and J by 2 bases, with 2 bases between the two germline ends. This CDR3 spans 11 amino acids. DNA for the CDR3: TGCAGTGCTAGAATCACAGATACGCAGTATTTT. Protein: CSARITDTQYF.

This rearrangement joins TRBV6-4 to TRBJ2-7; 9 positions match TRBD1. CDR1 and CDR2 from the germline V gene are MRHNA and SNTAGT. With V trimmed by 4 bases and J by 3 bases, 4 bases remained unmatched. This CDR3 has 14 residues. DNA of the CDR3: TGTGCCAGCAGTGCCCTGACAGGGGGCTACGAGCAGTACGTC. Its translation: CASSALTGGYEQYV.

V usage is TRBV5-1 and J usage is TRBJ2-5, with a weak D call TRBD1 (6 bases). Per germline, CDR1 SGHRS and CDR2 YFSETQ. The V gene lost 4 bases and the J gene lost 2 bases, with 21 bases spanning the gap. CDR3 size: 17 residues. The CDR3 DNA follows: TGCGCCAGCAGCACCCGCAACAGGGTCCGGGATCAAGAGACCCAGTACTTC. Translating it yields CASSTRNRVRDQETQYF.

This chain joins TRBV10-3 and TRBJ2-5; 7 bases match TRBD2. The length of the CDR3 is 15 residues. V shed 6 bases, J shed 5 bases, and the junction held 12 bases outside the gene matches. Germline V gene data show CDR1 as ENHRY and CDR2 as SYGVKD. The CDR3 DNA sequence: TGTGCCATCAGCCGAGGGGCGGGAGTAAGGGAGACCCAGTACTTC. Protein sequence: CAISRGAGVRETQYF.

The chain combines TRBV27 with TRBJ2-2, with D uncertain. Germline CDR1 reads MNHEY; CDR2 reads SMNVEV (reference sequence). V shed 2 bases and J shed 3 bases, with 28 bases lying between them. This CDR3 contains 21 residues. Here the CDR3 reads CASSLLYGRWGAPLDTGELFF. For the CDR3, the DNA is TGTGCCAGCAGTTTACTCTATGGTCGGTGGGGTGCTCCCCTGGACACCGGGGAGCTGTTTTTT.

CDR3 nucleotide sequence: TGTGCCAGCAGCTTGGCCGGGGGGGGACGAGAGACCCAGTACTTC. This translates into CASSLAGGGRETQYF. The V gene is TRBV5-6, the J gene TRBJ2-5, with TRBD2 identical over 8 bases. Germline CDR1 and CDR2: SGHDT and YYEEEE. CDR3 size: 15 residues. The J segment lost 4 bases and the V segment lost 0 bases, leaving 5 bases of the junction unmatched.

The V call is TRBV19, the J call TRBJ1-3; D remains unclear. CDR3 length: 14 amino acids. Trimming stripped 9 bases from V and 1 base from J, with 13 bases between. Germline values: CDR1 LNHDA, CDR2 SQIVND (reference sequence). The CDR3 nucleotides are TGTGCCAGCCGGGAGTGGGGTTCTGGAAACACCATATATTTT. Its protein is CASREWGSGNTIYF.

This chain connects TRBV24-1 to TRBJ1-1, with D possibly being TRBD1 (5 bases). Germline assignment: CDR1 KGHDR and CDR2 SFDVKD. Trimming stripped 9 bases from V and 3 bases from J, with 13 bases between. The CDR3 runs to 13 residues. CDR3 DNA: TGTGCCACCTTGGGACCGGGGGACACTGAAGCTTTCTTT. This encodes CATLGPGDTEAFF.

This chain connects TRBV2 to TRBJ2-3; tentative D call: TRBD2 (6 bases). Trimming pared 3 bases from V and 5 bases from J, leaving 18 bases between. Germline loops: CDR1 SNHLY, CDR2 FYNNEI. This CDR3 is 16 amino acids long. As DNA, the CDR3 is TGTGCCAGCAGTGATCTCTGGGACTCCACAGGAGATACGCAGTATTTT. It is translated as CASSDLWDSTGDTQYF. Complete variable domain (other parts from reference TRBV2 and TRBJ2-3): EPEVTQTPSHQVTQMGQEVILRCVPISNHLYFYWYRQILGQKVEFLVSFYNNEISEKSEIFDDQFSVERPDGSNFTLKIRSTKLEDSAMYFCASSDLWDSTGDTQYFGPGTRLTVL.

Written as DNA, the CDR3 is TGTGCCAGCAGCCAGCGGGGATCGAACACCGGGGAGCTGTTTTTT. It translates to CASSQRGSNTGELFF. J is TRBJ2-2 and V is TRBV3-1, with D tentatively TRBD2 (6 bases). The length of the CDR3 is 15 residues. The V gene lost 3 bases and the J gene lost 0 bases, with 8 bases spanning the gap. The germline gives CDR1 LGHDT, CDR2 YNNKEL (reference sequence).

The chain employs TRBV6-5 and TRBJ2-1; 9 nucleotides agree with TRBD1. V shed 8 bases and J 8 bases; nucleotides not matched to a gene: 10. The CDR3 runs 14 residues. Germline CDR1 reads MNHEY; CDR2 reads SVGAGI. The DNA of the CDR3 is TGTGCCAGCGCCCGGGACAGGGCCTTGGATGAGCAGTTCTTC. Its protein product is CASARDRALDEQFF.

The V call is TRBV28, the J call TRBJ2-2; a weak D match, TRBD1 (5 bases). The germline gives CDR1 MDHEN, CDR2 SYDVKM. The CDR3 runs 14 residues. V dropped 8 bases and J dropped 6 bases, with 16 bases sitting between them. CDR3 coding DNA: TGTGCCAGCCGGGTCGCCGTAGGGGCCGGGGAGCTGTTTTTT. Protein product: CASRVAVGAGELFF.

The chain combines TRBV6-1 with TRBJ1-2; possibly TRBD1 for D (5 bases). The V gene lost 8 bases and the J gene lost 5 bases, with 12 bases spanning the gap. Germline assignment: CDR1 MNHNS and CDR2 SASEGT. The CDR3 length is 12 residues. For the CDR3, the DNA is TGTGCCAGCCTTTGGGACTTATATGGCTACACCTTC. It translates to CASLWDLYGYTF.

The rearrangement joins TRBV13 to TRBJ1-1, with D hard to call. Trimming cost V 5 bases and J 4 bases, with 14 bases left between them. The CDR3 loop spans 14 amino acids. The germline V gene encodes CDR1 PRHDT and CDR2 FYEKMQ (reference sequence). CDR3 in amino acids: CASSGVAGSTEAFF. The CDR3 DNA is TGTGCCAGCAGCGGCGTGGCGGGGAGCACTGAAGCTTTCTTT. Full variable domain (missing parts from reference TRBV13 and TRBJ1-1): AAGVIQSPRHLIKEKRETATLKCYPIPRHDTVYWYQQGPGQDPQFLISFYEKMQSDKGSIPDRFSAQQFSDYHSELNMSSLELGDSALYFCASSGVAGSTEAFFGQGTRLTVV.